These 21 T cell receptor beta chains originate from one sample sequenced in a study of tumor-infiltrating lymphocytes in localized non-small cell lung cancer. TCRdb keeps only in-frame clones here, not all; method: immunoSEQ multiplex PCR. Of around 23,000 clones listed, around 73% are singletons. Specimen: lung tumor tissue. These receptors all come from a human donor with non-small cell lung cancer.

The V and J genes are TRBV5-1 and TRBJ2-4; tentative D call: TRBD2 (5 bases). The germline CDR1 and CDR2 sequences are SGHRS and YFSETQ. The ends were cut back, 4 bases at V and 0 bases at J, with 8 bases in the middle. This CDR3 contains 14 residues. The CDR3 here is CASSMDLAKNIQYF. In DNA, the CDR3 is TGCGCCAGCAGCATGGACTTAGCCAAAAACATTCAGTACTTC.

The chain employs TRBV7-2 and TRBJ1-1; D gene unclear. Germline V lookup: CDR1 SGHTA, CDR2 FQGNSA. V shed 5 bases and J shed 5 bases, with 18 bases lying between them. The CDR3 sequence is 15 residues long. CDR3 DNA sequence: TGTGCCAGCAGCCAAAATGGGTTACTTGGAACTGAAGCTTTCTTT. The encoded protein is CASSQNGLLGTEAFF. The full variable domain, its missing parts supplied by reference TRBV7-2 and TRBJ1-1, is GAGVSQSPSNKVTEKGKDVELRCDPISGHTALYWYRQSLGQGLEFLIYFQGNSAPDKSGLPSDRFSAERTGGSVSTLTIQRTQQEDSAVYLCASSQNGLLGTEAFFGQGTRLTVV.

The CDR3 coding sequence is TGTGCCAGCAGTGGAACAGGGATGAACACTGAAGCTTTCTTT. Protein: CASSGTGMNTEAFF. The V gene is TRBV2, the J gene TRBJ1-1, with TRBD1 as a possible D gene (6 bases). Germline values: CDR1 SNHLY, CDR2 FYNNEI. Trimming shortened V by 4 bases and J by 0 bases, and 9 bases separated the two germline ends. The CDR3 is 14 residues long.

The chain combines TRBV27 with TRBJ1-1; TRBD1 matches at 7 bases. The CDR3 sequence is 16 residues long. From germline, CDR1 is MNHEY and CDR2 SMNVEV (reference sequence). Trimming cost V 5 bases and J 0 bases; bases outside gene matches: 9. The chain's CDR3 is CASSNRTGTMNTEAFF. The CDR3 coding sequence is TGTGCCAGCAGTAATCGGACAGGAACTATGAACACTGAAGCTTTCTTT.

This clone was detected once. The gene calls are TRBV5-1 and TRBJ1-2; 12 bases map to TRBD1. In germline, CDR1 is SGHRS, CDR2 YFSETQ. The CDR3 sequence is 16 residues long. V was pared by 2 bases and J by 4 bases, with 6 bases of the junction left unmatched. CDR3 DNA: TGCGCCAGCAGCTTACAGGGACAGGGGGCTGGCTATGGCTACACCTTC. Translation gives CASSLQGQGAGYGYTF.

This rearrangement joins TRBV5-1 to TRBJ1-4; TRBD1 agrees at 10 bases. Germline-derived CDR1 and CDR2 are SGHRS and YFSETQ. CDR3 length: 14 residues. V lost 4 bases, J lost 7 bases, and 4 bases stayed unmatched. CDR3 residues: CASSTTGGREKLFF. The CDR3 nucleotides read TGCGCCAGCAGCACGACAGGGGGCCGTGAAAAACTGTTTTTT.

This chain connects TRBV10-3 to TRBJ1-5, with TRBD1 matching over 7 bases. CDR3 length: 18 amino acids. The germline CDR1 and CDR2 sequences are ENHRY and SYGVKD. The V segment lost 0 bases and the J segment 0 bases; nucleotides outside the gene matches: 8. The CDR3, as DNA: TGTGCCATCAGTGAGTCGAGGGCAGGGGGTTATAGCAATCAGCCCCAGCATTTT. As protein: CAISESRAGGYSNQPQHF.

The CDR3 region has the DNA TGTGCCAGCAGCCCTGACAGGGACTATGGCTACACCTTC. Its protein is CASSPDRDYGYTF. The chain recombines TRBV7-2 with TRBJ1-2, with 7 nucleotides matching TRBD1. This CDR3 is 13 amino acids long. V trimming: 5 bases; J trimming: 3 bases; junction bases outside the gene matches: 3. Germline V gene data show CDR1 as SGHTA and CDR2 as FQGNSA.

The chain couples TRBV6-5 to TRBJ1-2; D is possibly TRBD1 (5 bases). Germline V gene sequence: CDR1 MNHEY, CDR2 SVGAGI. Trimming stripped 6 bases from V and 3 bases from J, with 14 bases between. The CDR3 extends over 14 amino acids. CDR3 loop: CASRPTQGYYGYTF. The CDR3 nucleotides read TGTGCCAGCAGACCTACTCAGGGCTACTATGGCTACACCTTC.

In DNA, the CDR3 is TGTGCCAGCAGCTTAGAGGGGGGAAGGACCTCCTACGAGCAGTACTTC. Translating it yields CASSLEGGRTSYEQYF. The rearrangement joins TRBV7-2 to TRBJ2-7, with D perhaps being TRBD1 or TRBD2 (6 bases each). Germline V gene lookup returns CDR1 SGHTA and CDR2 FQGNSA. The CDR3 is 16 amino acids. Trimming shortened V by 1 base and J by 0 bases, and 13 bases separated the two germline ends.

The V call is TRBV6-1, the J call TRBJ1-1, with D possibly matching TRBD1 (5 bases). V lost 4 bases and J lost 4, with 16 bases in between. The CDR3 is 15 amino acids. Germline assignment: CDR1 MNHNS and CDR2 SASEGT. CDR3 loop: CASSVLSGGGTEAFF. As DNA, the CDR3 is TGTGCCAGCAGTGTTTTATCGGGCGGGGGCACTGAAGCTTTCTTT.

The V call is TRBV5-1, the J call TRBJ2-1; 13 bases match TRBD2. The V gene's germline CDR1 is SGHRS and CDR2 YFSETQ. This CDR3 is built from 16 residues. Losses at the gene ends were 7 bases for V and 7 bases for J; bases not matched to a gene: 11. CDR3 region: CASAAMTSGGNNEQFF. In DNA form, the CDR3 reads TGCGCCAGCGCAGCGATGACTAGCGGGGGGAATAATGAGCAGTTCTTC.

This clone was counted once. The genes are TRBV4-1 and TRBJ1-1; D is unclear. The CDR3 loop spans 15 amino acids. The V gene's germline CDR1 is MGHRA and CDR2 YSYEKL. Trimming took 4 bases from V and 0 from J, leaving 12 bases between them. Written as DNA, the CDR3 is TGCGCCAGCAGCCTTAGAGCGGGTTTGAACACTGAAGCTTTCTTT. Its protein product is CASSLRAGLNTEAFF.

The V and J genes are TRBV5-5 and TRBJ2-7, with TRBD2 identical over 8 bases. The V segment lost 4 bases and the J segment 5 bases; nucleotides outside the gene matches: 14. Germline CDR1 and CDR2: SGHKS and YYEKEE (reference sequence). The CDR3 consists of 16 residues. CDR3 in amino acids: CASSGLVGGGRNEQYF. The CDR3 DNA follows: TGTGCCAGCAGCGGCCTCGTCGGGGGGGGCCGGAACGAGCAGTACTTC.

The chain is built from TRBV11-3 and TRBJ1-3; 8 nucleotides match TRBD1. The V gene's germline CDR1 is SGHNT and CDR2 YENEEA. After removal of 5 bases from V and 8 bases from J, the junction contained 5 bases not matched to a gene. This CDR3 is 13 amino acids long. In DNA form, the CDR3 reads TGTGCCAGCAGCCGGGGACAGGATCACACCATATATTTT. Translating gives CASSRGQDHTIYF.

The gene calls are TRBV30 and TRBJ1-1, with D unclear. The CDR3 is made up of 10 amino acids. Germline V gene lookup returns CDR1 GTSNPN and CDR2 SVGIG (reference sequence). The V and J ends lost 2 bases and 9 bases respectively, with 7 bases between them. The CDR3 protein is CAWSLRQAFF. The DNA of the CDR3 is TGTGCCTGGAGTCTCCGTCAAGCTTTCTTT.

The sample holds one count of this clone. The chain recombines TRBV7-2 with TRBJ2-7; 8 nucleotides agree with TRBD1. Germline loops: CDR1 SGHTA, CDR2 FQGNSA. CDR3 length: 14 amino acids. V trimming: 5 bases; J trimming: 1 base; junction bases outside the gene matches: 4. CDR3 sequence reads: CASSPGQDSYEQYF. As DNA, the CDR3 is TGTGCCAGCAGCCCGGGACAGGATTCCTACGAGCAGTACTTC.

In its sample, this clone was seen once. The J gene is TRBJ1-6, the V gene TRBV7-2; D uncertain. The CDR3 is made up of 14 amino acids. With 4 bases removed from V and 7 bases from J, the gap between germline ends came to 11 bases. Looked up from germline, CDR1 is SGHTA and CDR2 is FQGNSA. This CDR3 is CASSSYRENSPLHF. The CDR3 DNA sequence: TGTGCCAGCAGCTCGTATAGGGAGAATTCACCCCTCCACTTT.

The V call is TRBV6-6, the J call TRBJ1-6; TRBD1 agrees at 9 bases. The germline CDR1 and CDR2 sequences are MNHNY and SVGAGI (reference sequence). This CDR3 is 14 amino acids long. Germline trimming cut 7 bases from V and 9 bases from J; bases unmatched to any gene: 7. The CDR3 is CASNPGQGVSPLHF. DNA for the CDR3: TGTGCCAGCAACCCGGGACAGGGAGTTTCACCCCTCCACTTT.

This sequence joins TRBV6-6 and TRBJ2-5, with 7 positions matching TRBD1. The CDR3 loop spans 14 amino acids. V lost 6 bases and J lost 5; bases outside the gene matches: 9. Germline assignment: CDR1 MNHNY and CDR2 SVGAGI (reference sequence). CDR3 residues: CASRQQGSGETQYF. The CDR3 DNA sequence: TGTGCCAGCAGGCAACAGGGGAGTGGGGAGACCCAGTACTTC.

This chain uses TRBV18 with TRBJ1-1; 9 bases map to TRBD1. The ends lost 2 bases at V and 11 bases at J; junction bases unmatched: 6. CDR1 KGHSH and CDR2 LQKENI come from the germline V gene. This CDR3 spans 13 amino acids. CDR3 DNA sequence: TGTGCCAGCTCACCAGAACAGGGGGCCGGGGCTTTCTTT. Encoded protein: CASSPEQGAGAFF.